The text below deals with one TCR beta chain. Its specificity is not known. Germline-derived CDR1 and CDR2 are MNHEY and SVGAGI. With V trimmed by 2 bases and J by 1 base, 0 bases remained unmatched. CDR3 size: 15 residues. The donors formed part of the roughly 110-subject validation cohort, distinct from the approximately 630-subject first cohort. The sample is drawn from a study of cytomegalovirus exposure and HLA in healthy donors. Method: immunoSEQ multiplex PCR; TCRdb's copy keeps in-frame clones and lacks some. The sample shows 120,000 or so clones, about 87% of them seen only once. Overall study results and limits: The tendency of first-cohort TCR clusters to co-occur in the 120 or so validation repertoires was the finding of a later analysis.

The V and J genes are TRBV6-5 and TRBJ2-3; 10 nucleotides match TRBD2. The receptor was isolated from a woman aged 18 to 35 in good health and CMV-seronegative. Sequenced sample: PBMCs. Here the CDR3 reads CASSYTSGGTDTQYF. The CDR3 DNA reads TGTGCCAGCAGTTACACTAGCGGGGGCACAGATACGCAGTATTTT.